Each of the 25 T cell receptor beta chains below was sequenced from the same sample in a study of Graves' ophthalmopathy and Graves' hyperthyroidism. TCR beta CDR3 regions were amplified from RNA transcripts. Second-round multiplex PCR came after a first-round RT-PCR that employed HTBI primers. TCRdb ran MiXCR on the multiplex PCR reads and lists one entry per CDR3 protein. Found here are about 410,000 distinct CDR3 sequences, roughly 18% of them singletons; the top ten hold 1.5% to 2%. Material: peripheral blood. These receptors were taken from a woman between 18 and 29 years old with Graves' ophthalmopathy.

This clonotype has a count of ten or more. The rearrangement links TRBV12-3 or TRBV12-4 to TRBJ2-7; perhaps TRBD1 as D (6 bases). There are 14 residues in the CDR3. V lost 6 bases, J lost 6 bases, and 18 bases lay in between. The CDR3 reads CASRLGHQYVEQYF. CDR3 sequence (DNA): TGTGCCAGCAGATTGGGACACCAATACGTCGAGCAGTACTTC.

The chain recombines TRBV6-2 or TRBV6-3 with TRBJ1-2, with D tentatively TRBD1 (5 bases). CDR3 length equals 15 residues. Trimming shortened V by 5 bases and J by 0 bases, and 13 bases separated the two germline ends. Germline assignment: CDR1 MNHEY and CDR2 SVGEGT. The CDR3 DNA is TGTGCCAGCAGTACCCCCGGACAATCTAACTATGGCTACACCTTC. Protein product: CASSTPGQSNYGYTF.

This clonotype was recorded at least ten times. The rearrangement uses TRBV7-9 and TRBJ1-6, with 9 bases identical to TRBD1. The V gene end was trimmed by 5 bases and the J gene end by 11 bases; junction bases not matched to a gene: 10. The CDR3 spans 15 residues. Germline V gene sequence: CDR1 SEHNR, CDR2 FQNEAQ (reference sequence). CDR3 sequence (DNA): TGTGCCAGCAGCACCCGGGACAGGGCTTCCCCACCCCTCCACTTT. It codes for CASSTRDRASPPLHF. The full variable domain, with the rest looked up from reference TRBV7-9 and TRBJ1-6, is DTGVSQNPRHKITKRGQNVTFRCDPISEHNRLYWYRQTLGQGPEFLTYFQNEAQLEKSRLLSDRFSAERPKGSFSTLEIQRTEQGDSAMYLCASSTRDRASPPLHFGNGTRLTVT.

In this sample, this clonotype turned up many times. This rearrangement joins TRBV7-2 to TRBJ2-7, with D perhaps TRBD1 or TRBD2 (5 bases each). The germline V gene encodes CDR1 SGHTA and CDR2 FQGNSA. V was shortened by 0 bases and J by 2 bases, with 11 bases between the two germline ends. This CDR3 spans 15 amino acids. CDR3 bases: TGTGCCAGCAGCTTAGCGAGGGACGTTCCCTACGAGCAGTACTTC. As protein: CASSLARDVPYEQYF.

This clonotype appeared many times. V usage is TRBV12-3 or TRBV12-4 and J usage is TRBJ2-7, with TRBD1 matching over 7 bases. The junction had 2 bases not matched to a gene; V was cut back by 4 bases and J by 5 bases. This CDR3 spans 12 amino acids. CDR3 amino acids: CASSSGTDEQYF. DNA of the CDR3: TGTGCCAGCAGTTCCGGGACAGACGAGCAGTACTTC.

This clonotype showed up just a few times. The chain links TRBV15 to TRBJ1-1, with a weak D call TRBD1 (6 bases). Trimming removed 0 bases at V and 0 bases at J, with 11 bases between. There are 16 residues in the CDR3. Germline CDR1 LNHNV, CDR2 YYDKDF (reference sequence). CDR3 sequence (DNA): TGTGCCACCAGCAGAGAATTTGACAGGATGAACACTGAAGCTTTCTTT. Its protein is CATSREFDRMNTEAFF.

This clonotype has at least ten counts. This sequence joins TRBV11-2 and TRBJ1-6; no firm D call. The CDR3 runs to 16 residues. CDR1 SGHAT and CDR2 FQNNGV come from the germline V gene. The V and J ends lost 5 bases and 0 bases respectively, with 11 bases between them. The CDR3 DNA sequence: TGTGCCAGCAGCCCCCGTGGAAGCTCCTATAATTCACCCCTCCACTTT. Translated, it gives CASSPRGSSYNSPLHF. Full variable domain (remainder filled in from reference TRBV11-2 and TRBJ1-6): EAGVAQSPRYKIIEKRQSVAFWCNPISGHATLYWYQQILGQGPKLLIQFQNNGVVDDSQLPKDRFSAERLKGVDSTLKIQPAKLEDSAVYLCASSPRGSSYNSPLHFGNGTRLTVT.

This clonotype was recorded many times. CDR3 coding DNA: TGTGCCAGCAGTCCCACGACTGGAAACACCATATATTTT. Translation gives CASSPTTGNTIYF. The rearrangement uses TRBV6-5 and TRBJ1-3; D gene uncertain. The CDR3 runs to 13 residues. The V gene's germline CDR1 is MNHEY and CDR2 SVGAGI. The V and J ends lost 5 bases and 2 bases respectively, with 7 bases between them.

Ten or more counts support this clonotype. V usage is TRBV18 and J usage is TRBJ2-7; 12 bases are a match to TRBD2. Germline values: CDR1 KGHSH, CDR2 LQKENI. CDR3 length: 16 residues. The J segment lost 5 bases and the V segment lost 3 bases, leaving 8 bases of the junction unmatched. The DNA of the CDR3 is TGTGCCAGCTCACCCGGCCTAGCGGGAGGGGGGCACGAGCAGTACTTC. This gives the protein CASSPGLAGGGHEQYF.

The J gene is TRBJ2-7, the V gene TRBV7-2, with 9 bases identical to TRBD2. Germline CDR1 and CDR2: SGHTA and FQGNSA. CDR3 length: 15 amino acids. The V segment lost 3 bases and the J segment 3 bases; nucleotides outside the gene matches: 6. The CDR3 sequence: CASSFSGRGGYEQYF. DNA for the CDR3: TGTGCCAGCAGCTTTAGCGGGAGAGGTGGCTACGAGCAGTACTTC.

CDR3 residues: CASSLGRGTGRGEAFF. The CDR3 DNA reads TGTGCCAGCAGCTTGGGCCGAGGAACAGGAAGGGGTGAAGCTTTCTTT. The chain has TRBV5-5 and TRBJ1-1; D is perhaps TRBD1 (5 bases). V was cut by 0 bases and J by 7 bases, with 19 bases left in between. The CDR3 runs 16 residues. The germline gives CDR1 SGHKS, CDR2 YYEKEE (reference sequence).

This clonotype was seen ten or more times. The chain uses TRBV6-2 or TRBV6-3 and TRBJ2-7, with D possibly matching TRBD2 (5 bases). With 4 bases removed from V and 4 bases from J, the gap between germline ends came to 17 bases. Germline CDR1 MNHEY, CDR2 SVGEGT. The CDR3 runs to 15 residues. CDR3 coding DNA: TGTGCCAGCAGTTTTGGACTGGGCCGGTCTTACGAGCAGTACTTC. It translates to CASSFGLGRSYEQYF.

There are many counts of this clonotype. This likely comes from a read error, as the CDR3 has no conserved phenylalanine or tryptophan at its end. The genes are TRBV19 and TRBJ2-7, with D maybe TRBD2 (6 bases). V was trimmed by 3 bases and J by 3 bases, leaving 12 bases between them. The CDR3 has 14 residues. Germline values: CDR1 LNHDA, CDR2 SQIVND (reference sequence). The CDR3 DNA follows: TGTGCCAGTAGTATGAGCGGGCGGGGCTACGAGCAGTACTTA. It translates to CASSMSGRGYEQYL.

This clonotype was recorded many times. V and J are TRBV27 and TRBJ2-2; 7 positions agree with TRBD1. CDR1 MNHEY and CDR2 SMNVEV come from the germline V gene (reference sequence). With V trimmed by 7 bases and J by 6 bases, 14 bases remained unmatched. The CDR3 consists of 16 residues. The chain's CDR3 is CASTDRQGFGAGELFF. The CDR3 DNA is TGTGCCAGCACCGACCGACAGGGCTTTGGGGCCGGGGAGCTGTTTTTT.

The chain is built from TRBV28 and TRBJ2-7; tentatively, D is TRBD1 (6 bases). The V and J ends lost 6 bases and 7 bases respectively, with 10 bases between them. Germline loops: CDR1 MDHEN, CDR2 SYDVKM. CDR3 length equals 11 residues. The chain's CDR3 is CASRLRGEQYF. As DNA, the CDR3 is TGTGCCAGCAGGCTTAGGGGGGAGCAGTACTTC.

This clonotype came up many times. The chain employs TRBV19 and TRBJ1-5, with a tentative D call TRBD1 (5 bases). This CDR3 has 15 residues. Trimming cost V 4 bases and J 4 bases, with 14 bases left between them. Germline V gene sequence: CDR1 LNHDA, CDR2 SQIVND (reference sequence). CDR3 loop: CASSSPPGVNQPQHF. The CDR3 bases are TGTGCCAGTAGTAGTCCGCCGGGGGTTAATCAGCCCCAGCATTTT.

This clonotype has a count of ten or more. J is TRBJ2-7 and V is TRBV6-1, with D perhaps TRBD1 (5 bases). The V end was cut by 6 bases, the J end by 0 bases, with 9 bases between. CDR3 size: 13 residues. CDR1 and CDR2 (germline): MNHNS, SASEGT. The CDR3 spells CASRATASYEQYF. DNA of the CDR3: TGTGCCAGCAGGGCGACAGCCTCCTACGAGCAGTACTTC.

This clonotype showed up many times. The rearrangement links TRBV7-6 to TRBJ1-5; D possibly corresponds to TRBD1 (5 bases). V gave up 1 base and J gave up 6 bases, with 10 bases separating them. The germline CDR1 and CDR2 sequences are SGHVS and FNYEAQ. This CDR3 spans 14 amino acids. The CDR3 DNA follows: TGTGCCAGCAGCTTAGGGACACCCAGTCAGCCCCAGCATTTT. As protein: CASSLGTPSQPQHF.

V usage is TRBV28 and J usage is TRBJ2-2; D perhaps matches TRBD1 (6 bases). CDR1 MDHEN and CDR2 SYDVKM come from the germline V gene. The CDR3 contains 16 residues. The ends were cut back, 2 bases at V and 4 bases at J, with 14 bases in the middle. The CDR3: CASSLGWDTGTGELFF. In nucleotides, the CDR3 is TGTGCCAGCAGTTTAGGGTGGGACACCGGCACCGGGGAGCTGTTTTTT.

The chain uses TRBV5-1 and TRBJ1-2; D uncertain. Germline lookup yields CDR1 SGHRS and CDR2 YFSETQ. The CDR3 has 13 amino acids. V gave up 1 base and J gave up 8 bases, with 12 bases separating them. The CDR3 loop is CASSLNGDSGYTF. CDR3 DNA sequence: TGCGCCAGCAGCTTGAATGGCGACTCAGGCTACACCTTC.

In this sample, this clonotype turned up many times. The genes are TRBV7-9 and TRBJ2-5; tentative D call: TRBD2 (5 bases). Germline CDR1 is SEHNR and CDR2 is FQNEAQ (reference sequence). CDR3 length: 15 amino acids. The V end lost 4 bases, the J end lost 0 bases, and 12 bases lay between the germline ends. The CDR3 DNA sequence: TGTGCCAGCAGCTCACAACCCGGGGACCAAGAGACCCAGTACTTC. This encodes CASSSQPGDQETQYF.

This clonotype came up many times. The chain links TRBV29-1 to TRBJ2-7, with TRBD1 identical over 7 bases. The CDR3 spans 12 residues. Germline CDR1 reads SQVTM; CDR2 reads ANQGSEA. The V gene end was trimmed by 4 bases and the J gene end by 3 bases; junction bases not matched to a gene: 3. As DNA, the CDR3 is TGCAGCGTTGCGGGACAGAGCTACGAGCAGTACTTC. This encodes CSVAGQSYEQYF.

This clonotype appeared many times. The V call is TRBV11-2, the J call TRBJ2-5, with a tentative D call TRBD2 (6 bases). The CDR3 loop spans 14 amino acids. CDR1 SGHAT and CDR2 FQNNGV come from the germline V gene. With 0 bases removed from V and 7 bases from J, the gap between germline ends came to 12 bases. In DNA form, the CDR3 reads TGTGCCAGCAGCTTAGAGGTGTTGCGGGGGACCCAGTACTTC. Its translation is CASSLEVLRGTQYF.

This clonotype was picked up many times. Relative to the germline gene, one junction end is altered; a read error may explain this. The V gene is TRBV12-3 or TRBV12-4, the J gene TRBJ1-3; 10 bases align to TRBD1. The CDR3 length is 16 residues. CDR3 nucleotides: TGTGCCAGCAGCCGCCGGGACAGGGGTTCCGGAAACACCATACATTTT. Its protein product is CASSRRDRGSGNTIHF.

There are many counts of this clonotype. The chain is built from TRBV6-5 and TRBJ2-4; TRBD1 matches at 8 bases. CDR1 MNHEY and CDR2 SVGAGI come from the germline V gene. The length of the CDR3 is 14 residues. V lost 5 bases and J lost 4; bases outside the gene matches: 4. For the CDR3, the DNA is TGTGCCAGCAGTACCGGGACAGGAAAAAACATTCAGTACTTC. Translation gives CASSTGTGKNIQYF.